The next 31 T cell receptor beta chains were all read from a single sample in a study of patients and donors after allogeneic stem cell transplantation. TCRdb itself ran the RT-PCR reads through MiXCR, one entry per CDR3 protein. The sample comprises approximately 200,000 distinct CDR3 sequences, over 30% of which are singletons, and 9.5% to 13% rests with the top ten. The sequenced sample was blood, either unsorted or a sorted T cell fraction (not recorded which). The receptor source for this set is a human donor who was either an allogeneic HSCT recipient or a stem cell or donor lymphocyte infusion donor (not recorded which). It is not recorded whose cells these are; they may come from a transplant donor.

The chain uses TRBV12-3 or TRBV12-4 and TRBJ1-1, with 9 bases identical to TRBD1. The CDR3 contains 15 residues. J lost 4 bases, V lost 3 bases, and 6 bases had no gene match. The CDR3 sequence: CASSLNRGRGTEAFF. CDR3 coding DNA: TGTGCCAGCAGTTTGAACAGGGGGCGAGGCACTGAAGCTTTCTTT.

V usage is TRBV7-2 and J usage is TRBJ1-2; no reliable D call. The CDR3 sequence is 15 residues long. From germline, CDR1 is SGHTA and CDR2 FQGNSA. V dropped 2 bases and J dropped 5 bases, with 15 bases sitting between them. The CDR3 loop is CASSLSVLGPYGYTF. The CDR3 DNA reads TGTGCCAGCAGCTTATCTGTCTTGGGCCCTTATGGCTACACCTTC.

This clonotype was picked up a small number of times. The V gene is TRBV4-1, the J gene TRBJ1-4; D gene ambiguous. Looked up from germline, CDR1 is MGHRA and CDR2 is YSYEKL. V was pared by 2 bases and J by 7 bases, with 5 bases between. The CDR3 totals 12 residues. The DNA for the CDR3 is TGCGCCAGCAGCCAACGGAGTGAAAAACTGTTTTTT. This codes for CASSQRSEKLFF.

The V call is TRBV7-9, the J call TRBJ2-7; D is unclear. CDR1 SEHNR and CDR2 FQNEAQ come from the germline V gene (reference sequence). This CDR3 contains 15 residues. The germline V and J ends were trimmed by 5 bases and 0 bases, with 14 bases remaining between them. CDR3 DNA sequence: TGTGCCAGCAGCCTCTTAGAAGGCCTCTCCTACGAGCAGTACTTC. Translated: CASSLLEGLSYEQYF.

The V and J genes are TRBV12-3 or TRBV12-4 and TRBJ2-2, with a tentative D call TRBD1 (6 bases). This CDR3 spans 13 amino acids. The V and J ends lost 6 bases and 5 bases respectively, with 10 bases between them. The CDR3 DNA reads as TGTGCCAGCAGGGTCACAGGGACCGGGGAGCTGTTTTTT. It translates to CASRVTGTGELFF.

The chain employs TRBV6-1 and TRBJ1-2; D uncertain. CDR1 is MNHNS and CDR2 is SASEGT in the germline V gene. V was pared by 0 bases and J by 8 bases, with 19 bases between. The length of the CDR3 is 16 residues. The CDR3 DNA reads as TGTGCCAGCAGTGAAGCGAGGGCCAGCCGACGGGTGGGCTACACCTTC. Its protein is CASSEARASRRVGYTF.

This clonotype was picked up a small number of times. The chain employs TRBV7-3 and TRBJ1-1; TRBD1 is a possible D gene (6 bases). The germline V gene has CDR1 SGHTA and CDR2 FQGTGA. The V gene lost 3 bases and the J gene lost 4 bases, with 15 bases spanning the gap. CDR3 length: 15 residues. CDR3 sequence (DNA): TGTGCCAGCAGCTTTGTCGGACAGCCGGCCACTGAAGCTTTCTTT. This gives the protein CASSFVGQPATEAFF.

Notes on this clonotype: At one boundary the junction diverges from the germline segment, which might be a read error. The chain recombines TRBV10-3 with TRBJ1-4; D is unclear. The germline V gene has CDR1 ENHRY and CDR2 SYGVKD. The CDR3 runs 13 residues. Written as DNA, the CDR3 is TGTGCCTTCAGTGACGGAATTAATGAAAAACTGTTTTTT. Translation: CAFSDGINEKLFF.

The chain uses TRBV5-1 and TRBJ2-4; D is possibly TRBD2 (5 bases). This CDR3 has 15 amino acids. The V end lost 2 bases, the J end lost 0 bases, and 9 bases lay between the germline ends. Germline loops: CDR1 SGHRS, CDR2 YFSETQ. The CDR3 sequence is CASSFGLIAKNIQYF. The CDR3 DNA sequence: TGCGCCAGCAGCTTCGGACTCATAGCCAAAAACATTCAGTACTTC.

V usage is TRBV2 and J usage is TRBJ1-1; D possibly corresponds to TRBD1 (5 bases). Germline loops: CDR1 SNHLY, CDR2 FYNNEI. V was pared by 8 bases and J by 8 bases, with 15 bases between. This CDR3 region has 12 residues. CDR3 in amino acids: CASRQGAIEAFF. CDR3 DNA sequence: TGTGCCAGCCGCCAAGGGGCAATCGAAGCTTTCTTT.

This clonotype was detected a few times. CDR3 DNA: TGTGCCAGCAGTCCGAAGTGGGGCCTCGGCCAGGGGGCGTCGAGCAATCAGCCCCAGCATTTT. Translating gives CASSPKWGLGQGASSNQPQHF. The chain has TRBV12-3 or TRBV12-4 and TRBJ1-5; 8 bases align to TRBD1. J lost 1 base, V lost 5 bases, and 22 bases had no gene match. There are 21 residues in the CDR3.

This clonotype was seen a few times. The V gene is TRBV7-2, the J gene TRBJ2-5; TRBD1 matches 10 bases. V gave up 5 bases and J gave up 4 bases; unmatched junction bases: 4. Per germline, CDR1 SGHTA and CDR2 FQGNSA. The CDR3 sequence is 14 residues long. The CDR3 DNA sequence: TGTGCCAGCAGCCCGGACAGGGGGAGAGAGACCCAGTACTTC. Encoded protein: CASSPDRGRETQYF.

The sample holds a few counts of this clonotype. The chain recombines TRBV20-1 with TRBJ1-2; D is uncertain. This CDR3 spans 14 amino acids. Trimming pared 1 base from V and 4 bases from J, leaving 13 bases between. Germline CDR1 reads DFQATT; CDR2 reads SNEGSKA (reference sequence). Written as DNA, the CDR3 is TGCAGTGCTAGAGTTGATGGCAGTATCTATGGCTACACCTTC. Its protein product is CSARVDGSIYGYTF.

This clonotype has a handful of counts. The V call is TRBV29-1, the J call TRBJ1-1; no firm D call. Trimming took 3 bases from V and 4 from J, leaving 9 bases between them. In germline, CDR1 is SQVTM, CDR2 ANQGSEA. The length of the CDR3 is 12 residues. CDR3 in DNA: TGCAGCGTTGAGTACCAACTCACTGAAGCTTTCTTT. The encoded protein is CSVEYQLTEAFF.

In this sample, this clonotype turned up a few times. This chain joins TRBV10-3 and TRBJ1-1, with D tentatively TRBD1 (5 bases). CDR3 length equals 13 residues. Germline CDR1 is ENHRY and CDR2 is SYGVKD. Trimming pared 2 bases from V and 8 bases from J, leaving 12 bases between. In DNA, the CDR3 is TGTGCCATCAGTGAGAACTGGGACGGAGAAGCTTTCTTT. Translated: CAISENWDGEAFF.

This clonotype was detected only a few times. The V call is TRBV15, the J call TRBJ1-2, with 7 positions matching TRBD1. The CDR3 contains 14 residues. J was trimmed by 4 bases and V by 0 bases; bases with no gene match: 2. Germline V gene data show CDR1 as LNHNV and CDR2 as YYDKDF (reference sequence). For the CDR3, the DNA is TGTGCCACCAGCAGAGAGACAGGGTTCTATGGCTACACCTTC. Its protein is CATSRETGFYGYTF.

This clonotype was counted a few times. The chain has TRBV7-2 and TRBJ1-2; TRBD1 matches at 11 bases. V shed 3 bases and J 8 bases; nucleotides not matched to a gene: 8. This CDR3 has 15 residues. The germline V gene has CDR1 SGHTA and CDR2 FQGNSA. CDR3 sequence reads: CASSFGGQGARGYTF. For the CDR3, the DNA is TGTGCCAGCAGCTTCGGTGGACAGGGGGCGCGGGGCTACACCTTC.

The CDR3 DNA reads as TGTGCCAGCAGGGGGACAGGGGGCTTCAATCAGCCCCAGCATTTT. Its translation is CASRGTGGFNQPQHF. This chain joins TRBV28 and TRBJ1-5; TRBD1 agrees at 12 bases. CDR1 MDHEN and CDR2 SYDVKM come from the germline V gene. After removal of 6 bases from V and 3 bases from J, the junction contained 3 bases not matched to a gene. The CDR3 extends over 15 amino acids.

J is TRBJ1-3 and V is TRBV28; D possibly corresponds to TRBD1 (5 bases). Germline CDR1 MDHEN, CDR2 SYDVKM. The CDR3 contains 16 residues. V was pared by 5 bases and J by 0 bases, with 14 bases between. The CDR3 protein is CASSPGTGFSGNTIYF. The CDR3 DNA is TGTGCCAGCAGTCCAGGGACGGGATTCTCTGGAAACACCATATATTTT.

The V call is TRBV3-1, the J call TRBJ2-4; D is unclear. With 3 bases removed from V and 1 base from J, the gap between germline ends came to 7 bases. Germline lookup yields CDR1 LGHDT and CDR2 YNNKEL (reference sequence). CDR3 length: 14 residues. The CDR3 loop is CASSQALAKNIQYF. Written as DNA, the CDR3 is TGTGCCAGCAGCCAGGCTCTCGCCAAAAACATTCAGTACTTC.

The DNA for the CDR3 is TGCGCCAGCAGCTTGCGGGCCATGGGAGGCGAAAAACTGTTTTTT. Translation gives CASSLRAMGGEKLFF. The rearrangement uses TRBV5-1 and TRBJ1-4, with D unclear. Germline V gives CDR1 SGHRS, CDR2 YFSETQ. The CDR3 runs to 15 residues. Trimming took 1 base from V and 8 from J, leaving 15 bases between them.

V and J are TRBV4-3 and TRBJ2-7, with D possibly being TRBD1 or TRBD2 (5 bases each). The germline V gene encodes CDR1 LGHNA and CDR2 YSLEER. The length of the CDR3 is 16 residues. Trimming cost V 1 base and J 2 bases, with 15 bases left between them. The CDR3 DNA reads as TGCGCCAGCAGCCAAGGACCCCCAGGGAGCACCTACGAGCAGTACTTC. The encoded protein is CASSQGPPGSTYEQYF.

The chain links TRBV9 to TRBJ1-6, with 7 nucleotides matching TRBD1. Germline V gene lookup returns CDR1 SGDLS and CDR2 YYNGEE. V shed 1 base and J 7 bases; nucleotides not matched to a gene: 8. The CDR3 contains 16 residues. The CDR3 DNA follows: TGTGCCAGCAGCGTATCGGGAGGGGGCGTCAATTCACCCCTCCACTTT. This translates into CASSVSGGGVNSPLHF.

The chain employs TRBV20-1 and TRBJ1-5, with D maybe TRBD1 (5 bases). The CDR3 runs 13 residues. Trimming took 2 bases from V and 1 from J, leaving 6 bases between them. Germline values: CDR1 DFQATT, CDR2 SNEGSKA (reference sequence). The DNA of the CDR3 is TGCAGTGCTAGACCAGGGAGCAATCAGCCCCAGCATTTT. Protein product: CSARPGSNQPQHF.

V is TRBV5-1 and J is TRBJ1-4; D not certain. The length of the CDR3 is 15 residues. The germline gives CDR1 SGHRS, CDR2 YFSETQ. V lost 0 bases and J lost 5, with 11 bases in between. CDR3 loop: CASSLGAAKNEKLFF. CDR3 nucleotide sequence: TGCGCCAGCAGCTTGGGGGCAGCTAAAAATGAAAAACTGTTTTTT.

The chain combines TRBV29-1 with TRBJ1-2; no firm D call. Per germline, CDR1 SQVTM and CDR2 ANQGSEA. The ends were cut back, 3 bases at V and 2 bases at J, with 10 bases in the middle. This CDR3 region has 13 residues. Written as DNA, the CDR3 is TGCAGCGTTGAGGGTGGAGGAAACTATGGCTACACCTTC. Its translation is CSVEGGGNYGYTF.

The chain carries TRBV5-1 and TRBJ1-2; 10 bases line up with TRBD1. The CDR3 is 17 amino acids. The V and J ends lost 0 bases and 3 bases, in that order; junction bases with no gene match: 8. Germline CDR1 reads SGHRS; CDR2 reads YFSETQ. The CDR3 is CASSLAGTGEGYYGYTF. CDR3 DNA sequence: TGCGCCAGCAGCTTGGCCGGGACAGGGGAAGGATACTATGGCTACACCTTC.

The chain recombines TRBV29-1 with TRBJ2-5, with a possible D match to TRBD1 (7 bases). Trimming took off 7 bases at V and 4 bases at J, with 19 bases between the two ends. The CDR3 contains 14 residues. Germline CDR1 and CDR2: SQVTM and ANQGSEA. The CDR3 loop is CSGNQGGRGETQYF. For the CDR3, the DNA is TGCAGCGGAAACCAGGGGGGACGTGGAGAGACCCAGTACTTC.

A note on this clonotype: Mismatch with germline at one junction end may stem from a read error. The chain employs TRBV7-9 and TRBJ1-2; D gene uncertain. Looked up from germline, CDR1 is SEHNR and CDR2 is FQNEAQ (reference sequence). CDR3 length: 14 residues. CDR3 in DNA: TGTGCCAGCAGTTTAGGTGCCGGTGACTATGGCTACACCTTC. It specifies CASSLGAGDYGYTF.

CDR3 DNA sequence: TGTGCCAGCAAGTCAGGGGCTGGGGAGCAGTACTTC. Translated, it gives CASKSGAGEQYF. V and J are TRBV2 and TRBJ2-7, with D tentatively TRBD1 (6 bases). The V end was cut by 7 bases, the J end by 7 bases, with 14 bases between. Germline lookup yields CDR1 SNHLY and CDR2 FYNNEI. This CDR3 region has 12 residues.

The V gene is TRBV2, the J gene TRBJ1-1; D ambiguous. The CDR3 has 13 amino acids. Germline V CDR1 and CDR2: SNHLY, FYNNEI. V was clipped by 6 bases and J by 7 bases, with 15 bases between them. CDR3 loop: CASRPTTAHEAFF. The CDR3 DNA is TGTGCCAGCAGACCGACAACTGCCCATGAAGCTTTCTTT.